The clone carrying this T cell receptor beta chain appeared a few times. What it binds is unknown. This sample is drawn from a study of human T cells and chemical hapten exposure. Study-wide results and limits: High-frequency TCRs, those above 1 in 1000, stayed the same after DPC sensitization.

This CDR3 spans 15 amino acids. Germline CDR1 and CDR2: DFQATT and SNEGSKA (reference sequence). Time point meaning: patch test 3, about 24 weeks after DPC sensitization. Treatment meaning: therapeutic diphenylcyclopropenone sensitization with weekly scalp DPC. The authors extracted total RNA from unfractionated whole blood. TCRdb passed the RACE reads through MiXCR, listing each CDR3 protein once. The table shows approximately 97,000 distinct CDR3 sequences, with around a quarter occurring only once. The rearrangement links TRBV20-1 to TRBJ2-1; 9 bases match TRBD2. This material consisted of whole blood, taken in connection with sensitization to the hapten diphenylcyclopropenone (DPC). The sequence was collected from a man aged 35 to 55 with alopecia areata. Some clones in this sample may be carry-over from other donors' samples. Written as DNA, the CDR3 is TGCAGCCTCCCATCTGGCGGGAGGGCCAACAATGAGCAGTTCTTC. This gives the protein CSLPSGGRANNEQFF.